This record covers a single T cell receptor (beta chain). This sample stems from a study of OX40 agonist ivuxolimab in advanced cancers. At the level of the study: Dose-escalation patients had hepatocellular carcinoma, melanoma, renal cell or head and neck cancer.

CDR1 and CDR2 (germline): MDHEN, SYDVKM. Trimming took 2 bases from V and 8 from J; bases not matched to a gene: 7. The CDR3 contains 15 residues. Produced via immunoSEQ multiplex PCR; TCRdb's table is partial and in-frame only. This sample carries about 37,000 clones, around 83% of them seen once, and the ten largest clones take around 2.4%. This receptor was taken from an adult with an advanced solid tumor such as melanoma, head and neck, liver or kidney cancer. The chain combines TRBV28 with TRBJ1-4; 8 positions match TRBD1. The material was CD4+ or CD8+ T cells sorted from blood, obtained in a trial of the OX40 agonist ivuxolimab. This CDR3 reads CASSLHGTGGEKLFF. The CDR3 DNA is TGTGCCAGCAGTTTACATGGGACAGGAGGGGAAAAACTGTTTTTT.